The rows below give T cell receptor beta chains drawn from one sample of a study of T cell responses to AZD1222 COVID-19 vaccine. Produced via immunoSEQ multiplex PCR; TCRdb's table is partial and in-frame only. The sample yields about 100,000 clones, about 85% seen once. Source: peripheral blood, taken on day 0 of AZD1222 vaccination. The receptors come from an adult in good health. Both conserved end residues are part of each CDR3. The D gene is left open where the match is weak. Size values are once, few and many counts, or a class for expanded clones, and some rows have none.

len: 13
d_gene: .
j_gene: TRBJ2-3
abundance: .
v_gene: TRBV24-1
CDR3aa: CATSPAGTDTQYF
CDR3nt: TGTGCCACCAGCCCCGCGGGAACAGATACGCAGTATTTT

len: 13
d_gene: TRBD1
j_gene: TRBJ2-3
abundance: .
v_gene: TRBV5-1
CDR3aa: CASSTGGSDTQYF
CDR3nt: TGCGCCAGCAGTACAGGGGGATCAGATACGCAGTATTTT

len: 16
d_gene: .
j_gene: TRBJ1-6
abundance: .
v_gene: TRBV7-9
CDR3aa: CASSLSRGTDNSPLHF
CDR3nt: TGTGCCAGCAGCTTAAGTAGAGGGACGGATAATTCACCCCTCCACTTT

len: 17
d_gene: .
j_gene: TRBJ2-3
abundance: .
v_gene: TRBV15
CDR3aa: CATSRDRSSTGPDTQYF
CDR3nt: TGTGCCACCAGCAGAGATCGCTCTAGCACCGGGCCAGATACGCAGTATTTT

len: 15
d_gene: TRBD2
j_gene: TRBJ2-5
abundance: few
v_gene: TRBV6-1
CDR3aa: CASSELAGGPETQYF
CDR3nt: TGTGCCAGCAGTGAATTAGCGGGAGGGCCGGAGACCCAGTACTTC

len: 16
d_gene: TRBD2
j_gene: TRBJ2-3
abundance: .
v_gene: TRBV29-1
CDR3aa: CSVETRLAVITDTQYF
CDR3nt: TGCAGCGTTGAAACAAGACTAGCGGTAATCACAGATACGCAGTATTTT

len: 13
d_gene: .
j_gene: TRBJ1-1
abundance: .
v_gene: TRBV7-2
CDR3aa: CASTLGMNTEAFF
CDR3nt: TGTGCCAGCACCCTGGGTATGAACACTGAAGCTTTCTTT

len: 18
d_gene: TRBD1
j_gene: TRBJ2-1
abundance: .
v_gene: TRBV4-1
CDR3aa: CASSQTYLRTGKHNEQFF
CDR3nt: TGCGCCAGCAGCCAAACCTACCTGAGGACAGGCAAACACAATGAGCAGTTCTTC

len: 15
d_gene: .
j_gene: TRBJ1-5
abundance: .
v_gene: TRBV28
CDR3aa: CASSLPTGGNQPQHF
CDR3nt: TGTGCCAGCAGTTTGCCTACCGGGGGCAATCAGCCCCAGCATTTT

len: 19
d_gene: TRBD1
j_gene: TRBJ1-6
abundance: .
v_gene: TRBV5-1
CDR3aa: CASSLVGQGLGSYNSPLHF
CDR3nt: TGCGCCAGCAGCTTGGTTGGACAGGGATTGGGCTCCTATAATTCACCCCTCCACTTT

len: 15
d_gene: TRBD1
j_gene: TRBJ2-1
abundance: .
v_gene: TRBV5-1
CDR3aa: CASSSIGTGDNEQFF
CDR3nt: TGCGCCAGCAGCTCAATCGGGACAGGGGACAATGAGCAGTTCTTC